This record looks at one T cell receptor beta chain sequence and its context. Its target is not known. This specimen comes from a study of cytomegalovirus exposure and HLA in healthy donors. Study-wide points: As a later analysis showed, a missense DCLRE1C variant was linked to trimming of TCR beta V- and J-genes. Later work showed greater clonal expansion in HLA-associated TCR beta chains than in equally common others.

This PCR relied on a set of 60 Vbeta primers and 13 Jbeta primers. Sequencing used immunoSEQ multiplex PCR; TCRdb keeps in-frame clones, though not all of them. Here the sample spans about 190,000 clones, over 65% being singletons. The CDR3 is 12 residues long. Germline V gene lookup returns CDR1 MNHEY and CDR2 SVGAGI. With 6 bases removed from V and 10 bases from J, the gap between germline ends came to 15 bases. The chain has TRBV6-5 and TRBJ1-1, with D possibly being TRBD1 (6 bases). The sequencing sample was made of PBMCs. The TCR was taken from a woman aged 45 to 65 in good health and CMV-seropositive. Written as DNA, the CDR3 is TGTGCCAGCAGGGCACAGGGAAGTGGAGCTTTCTTT. Translation gives CASRAQGSGAFF.